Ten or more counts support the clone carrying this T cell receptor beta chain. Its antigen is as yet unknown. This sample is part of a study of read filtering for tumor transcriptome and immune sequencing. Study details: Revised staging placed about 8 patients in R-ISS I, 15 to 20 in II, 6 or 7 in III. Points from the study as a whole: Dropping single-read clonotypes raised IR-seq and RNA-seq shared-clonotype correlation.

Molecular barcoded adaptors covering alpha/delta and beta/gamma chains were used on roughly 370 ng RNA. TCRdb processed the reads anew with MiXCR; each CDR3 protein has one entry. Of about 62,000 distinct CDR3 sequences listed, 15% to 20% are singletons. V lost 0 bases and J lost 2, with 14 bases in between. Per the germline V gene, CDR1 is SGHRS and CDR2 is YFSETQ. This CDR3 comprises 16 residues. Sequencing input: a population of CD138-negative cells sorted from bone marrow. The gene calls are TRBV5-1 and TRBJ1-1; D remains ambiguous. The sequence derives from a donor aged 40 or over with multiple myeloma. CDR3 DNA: TGCGCCAGCAGCTTGGTCCCACTCCTGCCCAACACTGAAGCTTTCTTT. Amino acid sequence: CASSLVPLLPNTEAFF.